Below are 3 T cell receptor beta chains sequenced from a single sample in a study of OX40 agonist ivuxolimab in advanced cancers. This table comes from immunoSEQ multiplex PCR, and its TCRdb copy is limited to in-frame clones, with some not included. The sample includes about 58,000 clones, over 70% of them seen just once. Material: CD4+ or CD8+ T cells sorted from blood, obtained in a trial of the OX40 agonist ivuxolimab. The receptors stem from an adult with an advanced solid tumor such as melanoma, head and neck, liver or kidney cancer.

The V call is TRBV5-1, the J call TRBJ1-1; the match to TRBD1 covers 8 bases. The CDR3 has 14 residues. The V gene end was trimmed by 5 bases and the J gene end by 6 bases; junction bases not matched to a gene: 9. Germline values: CDR1 SGHRS, CDR2 YFSETQ. The CDR3 reads CASRTQDRAPEAFF. The CDR3 nucleotides read TGCGCCAGCAGAACTCAGGACAGGGCCCCTGAAGCTTTCTTT.

The rearrangement links TRBV11-3 to TRBJ2-3; 7 nucleotides align to TRBD1. Germline V CDR1 and CDR2: SGHNT, YENEEA. Trimming took 4 bases from V and 0 from J; bases not matched to a gene: 4. There are 15 residues in the CDR3. Here the CDR3 DNA reads TGTGCCAGCAGCTCCGGGACAGCTAGCACAGATACGCAGTATTTT. Protein sequence: CASSSGTASTDTQYF. The variable domain in full, completed from reference TRBV11-3 and TRBJ2-3, reads EAGVVQSPRYKIIEKKQPVAFWCNPISGHNTLYWYLQNLGQGPELLIRYENEEAVDDSQLPKDRFSAERLKGVDSTLKIQPAELGDSAVYLCASSSGTASTDTQYFGPGTRLTVL.

V usage is TRBV28 and J usage is TRBJ1-4; a weak D match, TRBD1 (5 bases). Trimming removed 4 bases from V and 4 bases from J, with 7 bases in between. The V gene's germline CDR1 is MDHEN and CDR2 SYDVKM. The CDR3 consists of 13 residues. CDR3 in amino acids: CASSWDFNEKLFF. In DNA form, the CDR3 reads TGTGCCAGCAGTTGGGACTTTAATGAAAAACTGTTTTTT.